These T cell receptor beta chains were read from a single sample in a study of lymphopenia after photon versus proton radiotherapy. Libraries were prepared by immunoSEQ multiplex PCR; TCRdb keeps only in-frame clonotypes and omits some of them. The table lists some 42,000 clones, around 86% of them singletons. The specimen was peripheral blood, collected from a patient treated with proton-based radiotherapy. These receptors were obtained from a woman in her 70s with pancreatic cancer. Both conserved end residues are part of each CDR3. A D gene is named only where the DNA matches it firmly. Size is stated for part of the rows, as once, few or many counts, or as a class when the clone is expanded.

>TRBJ2-7|NA|TRBV7-2|NA
CASSLDPLLYQYF
TGTGCCAGCAGCTTAGATCCCCTCCTCTACCAGTACTTC
>TRBJ2-4|NA|TRBV19|NA
CASNKQGAKNIQYF
TGTGCCAGTAACAAACAGGGAGCCAAAAACATTCAGTACTTC
>TRBJ2-3|TRBD1|TRBV7-2|once
CASSFKGATDTQYF
TGTGCCAGCAGCTTCAAGGGGGCCACAGATACGCAGTATTTT
>TRBJ1-1|NA|TRBV7-2|NA
CASSQTTGMNTEAFF
TGTGCCAGCAGCCAAACTACAGGCATGAACACTGAAGCTTTCTTT
>TRBJ1-5|NA|TRBV19|NA
CASRLGQYSNQPQHF
TGTGCCAGCCGACTCGGACAGTATAGCAATCAGCCCCAGCATTTT
>TRBJ1-4|NA|TRBV6-1|NA
CASSEFGPNEKLFF
TGTGCCAGCAGTGAATTCGGACCGAATGAAAAACTGTTTTTT
>TRBJ2-2|TRBD2|TRBV30|NA
CAWTRLAEGTGELFF
TGTGCCTGGACCCGTCTAGCGGAGGGGACCGGGGAGCTGTTTTTT
>TRBJ2-3|TRBD1|TRBV7-9|NA
CASSPQWTGEADTQYF
TGTGCCAGCAGCCCGCAATGGACAGGGGAGGCAGATACGCAGTATTTT
>TRBJ2-5|TRBD1|TRBV7-2|once
CASSILGGRETQYF
TGTGCCAGCAGCATATTAGGGGGCCGGGAGACCCAGTACTTC
>TRBJ2-1|NA|TRBV7-2|NA
CASSLAEGTAYNEQFF
TGTGCCAGCAGCTTAGCGGAGGGGACAGCCTACAATGAGCAGTTCTTC
>TRBJ1-3|TRBD1|TRBV28|NA
CASGSQGDGNTIYF
TGTGCCAGCGGCTCCCAGGGGGATGGAAACACCATATATTTT
>TRBJ2-3|TRBD1|TRBV4-1|NA
CASSTRDRGGTDTQYF
TGCGCCAGCAGCACCAGAGACAGGGGGGGCACAGATACGCAGTATTTT
>TRBJ2-7|TRBD2|TRBV30|NA
CAWMRGGSSYEQYF
TGTGCCTGGATGAGGGGCGGGAGTTCCTACGAGCAGTACTTC
>TRBJ1-1|NA|TRBV20-1|once
CSRQVGTEAFF
TGCAGCCGCCAGGTTGGGACTGAAGCTTTCTTT
>TRBJ2-2|NA|TRBV28|NA
CASRPSTGELFF
TGTGCCAGCAGACCTAGCACCGGGGAGCTGTTTTTT
>TRBJ2-7|NA|TRBV19|NA
CASSKQDYEQYF
TGTGCCAGTAGTAAACAGGACTACGAGCAGTACTTC
>TRBJ2-2|TRBD2|TRBV7-2|NA
CASGPSLAGTGELFF
TGTGCCAGCGGCCCCTCACTAGCGGGAACCGGGGAGCTGTTTTTT
>TRBJ2-3|NA|TRBV6-6|NA
CASSYSRVGGADTQYF
TGTGCCAGCAGTTACTCGAGGGTTGGAGGTGCAGATACGCAGTATTTT
>TRBJ2-5|TRBD2|TRBV28|hyperexpanded
CASSPGTNQETQYF
TGTGCCAGCAGTCCGGGGACTAACCAAGAGACCCAGTACTTC
>TRBJ2-5|TRBD2|TRBV19|NA
CASSIGWSGNPTGETQYF
TGTGCCAGTAGTATAGGTTGGAGCGGGAACCCAACGGGAGAGACCCAGTACTTC
>TRBJ1-4|NA|TRBV7-2|NA
CASSLGGQVLNEKLFF
TGTGCCAGCAGCTTAGGAGGGCAGGTCCTTAATGAAAAACTGTTTTTT
>TRBJ2-3|NA|TRBV7-2|once
CASSGSGFDTQYF
TGTGCCAGCAGCGGAAGCGGGTTCGATACGCAGTATTTT
>TRBJ2-3|TRBD1|TRBV28|NA
CASSSWTGGLESTDTQYF
TGTGCCAGCAGTTCATGGACAGGCGGATTAGAGAGCACAGATACGCAGTATTTT
>TRBJ1-2|NA|TRBV19|NA
CASSIDAGQSYGYTF
TGTGCCAGTAGTATAGACGCCGGACAGAGCTATGGCTACACCTTC
>TRBJ1-2|NA|TRBV18|NA
CASSPDLGARIGYTF
TGTGCCAGCTCACCCGATCTGGGCGCCCGGATTGGCTACACCTTC
>TRBJ1-4|NA|TRBV15|NA
CATSRDLGDEKLFF
TGTGCCACCAGCAGAGATCTGGGGGATGAAAAACTGTTTTTT
>TRBJ1-2|TRBD1|TRBV4-3|few
CASSPHRGDYGYTF
TGCGCCAGCAGCCCTCACAGGGGGGACTATGGCTACACCTTC
>TRBJ2-1|NA|TRBV5-6|NA
CASSLGVRQAEYYNEQFF
TGTGCCAGCAGCTTGGGGGTTCGGCAAGCGGAATATTACAATGAGCAGTTCTTC
>TRBJ2-1|TRBD2|TRBV11-1|NA
CASSLGSLAGYNEQFF
TGTGCCAGCAGCTTAGGATCACTAGCGGGGTACAATGAGCAGTTCTTC
>TRBJ1-4|NA|TRBV5-4|NA
CASSRDGATNEKLFF
TGTGCCAGCAGCAGGGACGGAGCAACTAATGAAAAACTGTTTTTT
>TRBJ1-3|NA|TRBV9|NA
CASSVTAISSGNTIYF
TGTGCCAGCAGCGTAACGGCTATTAGCTCTGGAAACACCATATATTTT
>TRBJ2-7|NA|TRBV7-2|NA
CASSSNPTVVNEQYF
TGTGCCAGCAGCTCCAACCCCACAGTGGTGAACGAGCAGTACTTC
>TRBJ2-7|TRBD1|TRBV7-6|NA
CASSYGTASYEQYF
TGTGCCAGCAGCTACGGGACAGCCTCCTACGAGCAGTACTTC
>TRBJ2-5|NA|TRBV7-2|NA
CASSLGRQETQYF
TGTGCCAGCAGCTTAGGCCGGCAAGAGACCCAGTACTTC
>TRBJ2-7|NA|TRBV5-1|NA
CASSLDGPKYF
TGCGCCAGCAGCTTGGATGGACCAAAGTACTTC
>TRBJ1-1|TRBD1|TRBV28|NA
CASTTGQPSTEAFF
TGTGCCAGCACCACGGGACAGCCAAGTACTGAAGCTTTCTTT
>TRBJ2-1|TRBD2|TRBV6-7|NA
CASRDPSGRRNEQFF
TGTGCCAGCAGAGACCCTAGCGGGAGGCGCAATGAGCAGTTCTTC
>TRBJ1-5|NA|TRBV5-4|NA
CASSLPGNNQPQHF
TGTGCCAGCAGCTTGCCAGGGAACAATCAGCCCCAGCATTTT
>TRBJ1-2|NA|TRBV6-5|NA
CASNNRDRASGYTF
TGTGCCAGCAACAACCGGGACCGGGCTTCTGGGTACACCTTC
>TRBJ2-7|TRBD2|TRBV5-4|once
CASREVGGSSYEQYF
TGTGCCAGCAGAGAAGTGGGAGGGAGCTCCTACGAGCAGTACTTC
>TRBJ2-1|TRBD2|TRBV5-1|NA
CASSLVLAGTIAYNEQFF
TGCGCCAGCAGCTTGGTATTAGCGGGAACCATAGCCTACAATGAGCAGTTCTTC
>TRBJ1-2|NA|TRBV7-9|once
CASSLQRGGFYGYTF
TGTGCCAGCAGCCTACAACGAGGGGGTTTCTATGGCTACACCTTC
>TRBJ1-1|NA|TRBV18|NA
CASSSKDSMNTEAFF
TGTGCCAGCTCATCTAAGGACAGCATGAACACTGAAGCTTTCTTT
>TRBJ1-1|NA|TRBV28|NA
CASSLGGSKTEAFF
TGTGCCAGCAGTTTAGGGGGATCCAAAACTGAAGCTTTCTTT